Listed here is a single T cell receptor beta chain. This clonotype was counted many times. Its specific antigen is unknown. Base qualities were left out, and no much larger clone turns up one base away. This entry comes from a study of regulatory T cells in long-lasting Graves disease (dated by TCRdb to 2020 to 2022). Regarding the study in general: Antithyroid drugs had been taken for less than 3 months by newly diagnosed Graves' disease patients. Persistent Graves' disease patients were compared with newly diagnosed Graves' disease patients by peripheral blood TCR sequencing and RNA sequencing. The study was registered as a clinical trial and conducted in China. A total of around 35 samples underwent TCR sequencing: about 13 from persistent and about 20 from newly diagnosed Graves' disease patients. Beyond this particular receptor, the publication reports: Compared with newly diagnosed patients, persistent Graves' disease patients had lower TCR Shannon entropy and fewer highly expanded clones, which suggests clonal expansion. Because the primary lesion, thyroid tissue, could not be accessed, the study looked at peripheral blood alone. The small sample size was acknowledged by the authors as a limitation that may reduce accuracy. Sequencing and analysis were restricted to the TCR beta chain. More public clonotypes were shared among persistent patients (under 3,000) than among newly diagnosed patients (over 900).

To prepare the library, multiplex PCR was applied. The sequencer was an Illumina HiSeq 4000. iRepertoire HTBI primers and Arm-PCR amplification of CDR3 regions were used to construct TCR beta libraries. Before sequencing, the PCR products went through gel purification. As for the authors' bioinformatics: Across samples, some 62 TRBV and 14 TRBJ segments were identified and used for gene usage analysis of CDR3 amino acid clonotypes. Filtered high-quality paired reads were merged into contigs using COPE and FqMerger. Contigs were aligned with BLAST to IMGT TRBV, TRBD and TRBJ reference genes, and CDR3 was defined per IMGT. Highly expanded clones were defined as clonotypes with a frequency above 0.1%. Shannon entropy was used to measure repertoire diversity, and the Gini coefficient was used to measure V-J evenness. A clonotype was considered public if more than one individual shared it. Clones were called with MiXCR by TCRdb after fastp trimmed the public reads at Q25, and only in-frame beta chains were retained. A single entry per CDR3 protein holds the most common genes and DNA from its merged rows. Clone size and V and J calls follow TCRdb, not the original study. The sample profile shows approximately 400,000 distinct CDR3 sequences; 15% of them were found once. In total, the top ten clones hold over 15% of the sample.

Sample time point, as interpreted from the label and publication: newly diagnosed GD, antithyroid drugs for less than 3 months. For both TCR sequencing and RNA sequencing, RNA was extracted from PBMCs using TRIzol. The diagnosis of Graves' disease followed American Thyroid Association guidelines. Recruitment of patients was carried out at an endocrinology department in Xi'an, China. Each patient gave approximately 9.7 milliliters of peripheral blood, collected in an EDTA anticoagulant tube. Ficoll Paque Plus density gradient separation was used to isolate PBMCs, and no additional T cell sorting was done. An Agilent 2100 Bioanalyzer and agarose gel were used to check RNA quality, and a NanoDrop 2000 was used to measure RNA concentration. The same sample was also studied in work on T cells in Graves' hyperthyroidism and ophthalmopathy. That second report states: Stable Graves' hyperthyroidism was defined as no progression to ophthalmopathy during 18 months of follow-up. Hyperthyroidism patients were aged 18 to 65 years and newly diagnosed, with disease duration of less than 2 months. Any patient with an uncontrolled infection, another autoimmune disease, pregnancy or lactation was excluded. Diagnoses relied on clinical symptoms, serum thyroxine and TRAb, thyroid ultrasound and orbital computed tomography. The first round of RT-PCR for the TCR CDR3 was performed with the HTBI primer set and the Qiagen OneStep RT-PCR kit. Blood samples also contained most of the expanded thyroid clonotypes (frequency above 0.001), which suggests that blood repertoires may reflect thyroid immune responses. In cross-validation, a model built on a 13 V-J signature told ophthalmopathy apart from stable hyperthyroidism with 87.88% sensitivity and about 81% specificity, and in testing the same model reached 80%/75%. In validation, progression to ophthalmopathy was predicted by the model with roughly 71% sensitivity and around 76% specificity, a median of roughly 6 months before onset. To identify TCR V-J signatures that set the groups apart, the researchers used a discovery cohort of 100 patients, made up of roughly 45 with Graves' ophthalmopathy and some 55 with stable Graves' hyperthyroidism. Prospective prediction of ophthalmopathy was tested in an independent validation cohort consisting of some 18 hyperthyroidism patients and around 17 patients who later progressed to ophthalmopathy. The 90 to 100 discovery patients were randomly divided into training and test sets at a 7:3 ratio. In addition, the study compared T-cell repertoires in thyroid tissue and in blood from several Graves' hyperthyroidism patients. After sampling, hyperthyroidism patients received methimazole starting at 30 mg daily, and ophthalmopathy patients received high-dose intravenous methylprednisolone. A second multiplex PCR round built the libraries, followed by size selection and purification. Libraries were sequenced paired-end with 100 bp reads on an Illumina HiSeq2000. SOAPnuke was used to process the raw data, removing reads that contained adapters or uncalled bases, had a mean Phred below 15, or lacked an exact match to the constant primer or identifier. COPE v1.2.5 was used to merge the high-quality paired reads, and each unique nucleotide sequence was defined as a clonotype. MiTCR v1.1 was used to align the clonotypes against IMGT TRBV, TRBD and TRBJ reference segments. The analysis was restricted to V-J combinations with a frequency above 0.0001, which together covered roughly 99% of the repertoires. A TCS score was defined as the ratio between F50 (clonal expansion) and ExV (chaos), using BLOSUM62-based TCRdist between CDR3 peptides within each V-J. Welch's t-statistics and random forest reduced 500 to 550 V-J features to about 12, which were used in a naive Bayes classifier (R e1071). No statistical method was used to set the sample size in advance, and investigators knew the group allocation. TCR Vbeta CDR3 sequencing of fewer than 150 peripheral blood samples (43 ophthalmopathy, approximately 80 hyperthyroidism and some 17 progressor patients) is reported in the paper.

Sequenced material: peripheral blood mononuclear cells (PBMCs), taken at new diagnosis, from a patient treated with antithyroid drugs. This clonotype was sampled from a woman in her 30s with Graves disease. Donor details come from another sample of the same person, matched by shared clones.

The nucleotide sequence is TGCGCCAGCAGCTTGGGCGGGAGGCGGTTAGGGAATGAGCAGTTCTTC. Its coded protein is CASSLGGRRLGNEQFF. Recombination connected TRBV5-1 to TRBJ2-1; TRBD2 matches 8 bases in the middle. The cysteine opens and the phenylalanine closes a CDR3 of 16 amino acids. Of all the DNA, just the CDR3 is kept, 48 bases in frame from base 1. Looking up the germline V gene yields CDR1 SGHRS and CDR2 YFSETQ. From V the trimming removes 0 bases and from J it removes 7 bases, while the gene matches leave 9 bases of the junction unaccounted for.